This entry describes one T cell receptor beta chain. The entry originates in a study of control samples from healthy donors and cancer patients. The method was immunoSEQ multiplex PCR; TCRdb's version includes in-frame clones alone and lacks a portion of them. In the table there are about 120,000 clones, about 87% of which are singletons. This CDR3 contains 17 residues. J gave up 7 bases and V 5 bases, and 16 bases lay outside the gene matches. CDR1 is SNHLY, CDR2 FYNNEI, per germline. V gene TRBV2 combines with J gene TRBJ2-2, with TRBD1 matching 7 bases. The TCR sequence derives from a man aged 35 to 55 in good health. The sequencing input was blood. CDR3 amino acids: CASSRPQGRRTGGELFF. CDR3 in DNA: TGTGCCAGCAGTCGACCCCAGGGACGCCGGACAGGCGGGGAGCTGTTTTTT.